These T cell receptor beta chains were read from a single sample in a study of CD8 T cells in Susac syndrome. TCRdb reprocessed the immunoSEQ multiplex PCR reads via MiXCR and lists one record per CDR3 protein. The sample contains around 170,000 distinct CDR3 sequences, approximately 94% of which appear only once. What was sequenced was CD4+ T cells from PBMCs. These receptors all come from a human donor with Susac syndrome. Each CDR3 is given without its conserved first and last residue. The order of the fields is CDR3 length, V gene, CDR3 protein.

>13|TRBV20-1
SAAHTGTTTYEQY
>14|TRBV12-5
ASGSGLRGTNEKLF
>10|TRBV12-3/TRBV12-4
ASAYYRQPQH
>13|TRBV20-1
SATSGGANVGELF
>13|TRBV4-1
ASSRGTGGTLGQY
>12|TRBV25-1
ASSESRDEETQY
>13|TRBV15
ATSRPGELFYGYT
>12|TRBV30
AWIQRTIPGRTL
>12|TRBV10-3
AISPGTGVHEQY
>12|TRBV5-1
ASSLGTNSYEQY